These 18 T cell receptor beta chains were all obtained from the same sample, sequenced in a study of radiotherapy plus CTLA-4 blockade in lung cancer (dated 2018 in TCRdb). The method was the immunoSEQ multiplex PCR assay. TCRdb took over this immuneACCESS table, retaining in-frame rearrangements with V and J assigned. Such tables are incomplete; in checked studies, under half of the missing clones stem from an unresolved V gene, and the remainder is unexplained. For this sample there are 50,000 to 65,000 clones; about 80% appear just once. The leading ten clones occupy 3.5% to 4% of the sample. Sequenced here: peripheral blood, sampled from a patient treated with radiotherapy plus ipilimumab. Receptors originate from a human donor with non-small cell lung cancer who had a partial response to radiotherapy plus ipilimumab.

V gene TRBV9 combines with J gene TRBJ2-7; possibly TRBD2 for D (7 bases). V gave up 7 bases and J gave up 2 bases, with 13 bases separating them. The CDR3 length is 13 residues. The germline V gene encodes CDR1 SGDLS and CDR2 YYNGEE. The CDR3 DNA reads TGTGCCAGCGCCCGAGGGGGGGCCTACGAGCAGTACTTC. The encoded protein is CASARGGAYEQYF.

The chain joins TRBV5-1 to TRBJ2-7, with TRBD2 as a possible D gene (8 bases). The length of the CDR3 is 16 residues. Trimming removed 4 bases from V and 6 bases from J, with 23 bases in between. In germline, CDR1 is SGHRS, CDR2 YFSETQ. The CDR3 DNA is TGCGCCAGCAGCCAAGGGACAGCAGGACTAGCCTTCGAGCAGTACTTC. Translating it yields CASSQGTAGLAFEQYF.

The rearrangement uses TRBV4-1 and TRBJ1-2; D is ambiguous. V was pared by 0 bases and J by 4 bases, with 9 bases between. Germline V lookup: CDR1 MGHRA, CDR2 YSYEKL. The CDR3 length is 14 residues. CDR3 DNA: TGCGCCAGCAGCCAAGAAGGAGTTGGCTATGGCTACACCTTC. This codes for CASSQEGVGYGYTF.

Here the CDR3 reads CASSLNPGYSNQPQHF. The CDR3 nucleotides are TGTGCCAGCAGTTTAAATCCGGGGTATAGCAATCAGCCCCAGCATTTT. The chain combines TRBV28 with TRBJ1-5, with unresolved D. Per the germline V gene, CDR1 is MDHEN and CDR2 is SYDVKM. Deletions cut 2 bases from V and 0 bases from J, with 11 bases between. There are 16 residues in the CDR3.

V usage is TRBV5-4 and J usage is TRBJ2-1; D may be TRBD2 (6 bases). Deletions cut 1 base from V and 5 bases from J, with 13 bases between. The CDR3 sequence is 15 residues long. Germline V gene sequence: CDR1 SGHNT, CDR2 YYREEE (reference sequence). The CDR3 protein is CASSLNQRGDNEQFF. As DNA, the CDR3 is TGTGCCAGCAGCTTGAATCAGCGCGGGGACAATGAGCAGTTCTTC.

J is TRBJ2-5 and V is TRBV5-1; 14 bases agree with TRBD2. V lost 4 bases to trimming and J lost 2 bases; unmatched junction nucleotides: 4. The CDR3 runs 16 residues. The germline CDR1 and CDR2 sequences are SGHRS and YFSETQ. CDR3 sequence: CASSPGLAGGQETQYF. The CDR3 coding sequence is TGCGCCAGCAGCCCTGGACTAGCGGGGGGACAAGAGACCCAGTACTTC.

The chain recombines TRBV5-4 with TRBJ2-2; D gene unclear. V was cut by 1 base and J by 4 bases, with 5 bases left in between. The CDR3 length is 13 residues. CDR1 and CDR2 (germline): SGHNT, YYREEE (reference sequence). CDR3 residues: CASSLLSTGELFF. As DNA, the CDR3 is TGTGCCAGCAGCTTGCTGAGCACCGGGGAGCTGTTTTTT.

The rearrangement uses TRBV25-1 and TRBJ2-7, with 12 nucleotides matching TRBD2. V trimming: 8 bases; J trimming: 1 base; junction bases outside the gene matches: 3. The length of the CDR3 is 14 residues. Germline CDR1 and CDR2: MGHDK and SYGVNS. The CDR3 coding sequence is TGTGCCAGCGGTGGACTAGCGGGGTCCTACGAGCAGTACTTC. As protein: CASGGLAGSYEQYF.

In its sample, this clone was seen once. The CDR3 sequence: CSVDGQGITETQYF. CDR3 coding DNA: TGCAGCGTTGACGGGCAGGGAATAACTGAGACCCAGTACTTC. The gene calls are TRBV29-1 and TRBJ2-5; weak D call: TRBD1 (5 bases). The V and J ends lost 3 bases and 5 bases respectively, with 16 bases between them. The CDR3 runs to 14 residues. Germline assignment: CDR1 SQVTM and CDR2 ANQGSEA.

A word on this clone: The junction does not match germline at one end; this may be a read error. The chain is built from TRBV27 and TRBJ1-1; possibly TRBD1 for D (6 bases). Germline assignment: CDR1 MNHEY and CDR2 SMNVEV (reference sequence). The CDR3 has 13 residues. This CDR3 is CANSFAGTTEAFF. The CDR3 nucleotides are TGTGCCAACAGTTTCGCCGGGACAACTGAAGCTTTCTTT.

The V and J genes are TRBV9 and TRBJ2-1, with TRBD2 matching over 9 bases. The CDR3 totals 15 residues. The junction had 9 bases not matched to a gene; V was cut back by 2 bases and J by 9 bases. CDR1 and CDR2 (germline): SGDLS, YYNGEE. In nucleotides, the CDR3 is TGTGCCAGCAGCGTCTGGGCTAGCGGGGACTTTGAGCAGTTCTTC. Its protein is CASSVWASGDFEQFF.

V is TRBV4-1 and J is TRBJ1-2; tentative D call: TRBD1 (5 bases). In germline, CDR1 is MGHRA, CDR2 YSYEKL. The CDR3 extends over 15 amino acids. The ends were cut back, 0 bases at V and 8 bases at J, with 16 bases in the middle. The CDR3 is CASSQESGWRGGYTF. The CDR3, as DNA: TGCGCCAGCAGCCAAGAGTCTGGGTGGAGGGGAGGCTACACCTTC.

The chain is built from TRBV19 and TRBJ1-5, with 8 bases fitting TRBD1. J gave up 4 bases and V 4 bases, and 6 bases lay outside the gene matches. Germline CDR1 LNHDA, CDR2 SQIVND (reference sequence). The CDR3 loop spans 15 amino acids. The CDR3 nucleotides are TGTGCCAGTAGTACGGACAGGGTACGAAATCAGCCCCAGCATTTT. Residues: CASSTDRVRNQPQHF.

The chain carries TRBV2 and TRBJ2-7; 8 positions agree with TRBD2. V was clipped by 7 bases and J by 1 base; unmatched bases: 9. The CDR3 extends over 15 amino acids. Germline V gene data show CDR1 as SNHLY and CDR2 as FYNNEI. Here the CDR3 DNA reads TGTGCCAGCAAAATCGGGGGGGAAGGATCCTACGAGCAGTACTTC. It specifies CASKIGGEGSYEQYF.

In this sample, this clone turned up once. V usage is TRBV10-2 and J usage is TRBJ1-5; D possibly corresponds to TRBD1 (6 bases). CDR1 and CDR2 from the germline V gene are WSHSY and SAAADI. Between the trimmed V and J ends, which lost 0 bases and 2 bases, there was a span of 8 bases. The CDR3 runs to 15 residues. The CDR3 here is CASSESRGGNQPQHF. The CDR3 nucleotides read TGCGCCAGCAGTGAGTCCAGGGGAGGCAATCAGCCCCAGCATTTT.

This clone was detected only a few times. The genes are TRBV6-5 and TRBJ2-3; a weak D match, TRBD1 (5 bases). This CDR3 is 13 amino acids long. Looked up from germline, CDR1 is MNHEY and CDR2 is SVGAGI. V was shortened by 11 bases and J by 4 bases, with 16 bases between the two germline ends. Written as DNA, the CDR3 is TGTGCCTCCAGGGCAGCTTCCCCAGATACGCAGTATTTT. Translation: CASRAASPDTQYF.

The V and J genes are TRBV27 and TRBJ2-7, with TRBD1 as a possible D gene (6 bases). Germline CDR1 and CDR2: MNHEY and SMNVEV (reference sequence). CDR3 size: 12 residues. Trimming took off 3 bases at V and 4 bases at J, with 7 bases between the two ends. The CDR3 reads CASSFTGYEQYF. CDR3 nucleotides: TGTGCCAGCAGTTTTACAGGGTACGAGCAGTACTTC.

This chain connects TRBV5-1 to TRBJ1-1; tentative D call: TRBD1 (6 bases). V shed 2 bases and J shed 7 bases, with 15 bases lying between them. Per germline, CDR1 SGHRS and CDR2 YFSETQ. The CDR3 length is 14 residues. This CDR3 reads CASSLLGGRFEAFF. Here the CDR3 DNA reads TGCGCCAGCAGCTTATTGGGGGGGCGGTTTGAAGCTTTCTTT.